The 19 T cell receptor beta chains in this list originate from one sample, sequenced in a study of human T cells and chemical hapten exposure. TCRdb redid the calling of the RACE reads with MiXCR, one entry per CDR3 protein. The table includes around 260,000 distinct CDR3 sequences, 7% to 10% detected once. The time point was: pre-sensitization, week 0. Treatment reported: therapeutic diphenylcyclopropenone sensitization with weekly scalp DPC. Sequencing was performed on whole blood, taken in connection with sensitization to the hapten diphenylcyclopropenone (DPC). The receptors come from a woman aged 40 to 49 with alopecia areata. Some clones in this sample may be carry-over from other donors' samples.

This clonotype was seen more than once but under ten times. The chain links TRBV24-1 to TRBJ1-1, with 12 bases that match TRBD1. The V gene end was trimmed by 4 bases and the J gene end by 0 bases; junction bases not matched to a gene: 5. Germline CDR1 KGHDR, CDR2 SFDVKD. This CDR3 has 17 amino acids. CDR3 in amino acids: CATSEGTGGSMNTEAFF. As DNA, the CDR3 is TGTGCCACCAGTGAAGGGACAGGGGGCTCGATGAACACTGAAGCTTTCTTT.

This clonotype was seen only a few times. CDR3 sequence: CASSPPAGGGEQYF. DNA for the CDR3: TGTGCCAGCTCACCTCCAGCGGGAGGTGGGGAGCAGTACTTC. This chain uses TRBV18 with TRBJ2-7; 9 nucleotides agree with TRBD2. V was clipped by 3 bases and J by 7 bases; unmatched bases: 7. CDR1 and CDR2 from the germline V gene are KGHSH and LQKENI. This CDR3 has 14 amino acids. The full variable domain, its missing parts supplied by reference TRBV18 and TRBJ2-7, is NAGVMQNPRHLVRRRGQEARLRCSPMKGHSHVYWYRQLPEEGLKFMVYLQKENIIDESGMPKERFSAEFPKEGPSILRIQQVVRGDSAAYFCASSPPAGGGEQYFGPGTRLTVT.

This clonotype has a handful of counts. This rearrangement joins TRBV5-5 to TRBJ2-2; D may be TRBD1 (5 bases). The CDR3 length is 16 residues. V gave up 2 bases and J gave up 1 base, with 12 bases separating them. The germline gives CDR1 SGHKS, CDR2 YYEKEE (reference sequence). CDR3 residues: CASSFGHLLNTGELFF. The CDR3 coding sequence is TGTGCCAGCAGCTTCGGACACCTATTGAACACCGGGGAGCTGTTTTTT.

The chain employs TRBV25-1 and TRBJ2-1; TRBD2 is a possible D gene (5 bases). Trimming removed 0 bases from V and 6 bases from J, with 12 bases in between. This CDR3 has 15 residues. Germline lookup yields CDR1 MGHDK and CDR2 SYGVNS. CDR3: CASSEYAGRGNEQFF. The CDR3 DNA reads TGTGCCAGCAGTGAATATGCCGGACGGGGCAATGAGCAGTTCTTC.

This clonotype was observed a few times. The chain links TRBV6-2 or TRBV6-3 to TRBJ2-1, with TRBD2 matching over 12 bases. Germline values: CDR1 MNHEY, CDR2 SVGEGT. With V trimmed by 6 bases and J by 8 bases, 11 bases remained unmatched. The length of the CDR3 is 16 residues. CDR3 residues: CASSRSLAGGIDEQFF. CDR3 sequence (DNA): TGTGCCAGCAGCCGATCACTAGCGGGAGGTATCGATGAGCAGTTCTTC.

This clonotype has only a few counts. This sequence joins TRBV28 and TRBJ1-2; 7 bases are a match to TRBD1. Germline V gene sequence: CDR1 MDHEN, CDR2 SYDVKM. The V and J ends lost 5 bases and 4 bases, in that order; junction bases with no gene match: 7. This CDR3 contains 14 residues. In DNA, the CDR3 is TGTGCCAGCAGTACAAGGGACAGCTCCTATGGCTACACCTTC. Translation: CASSTRDSSYGYTF.

In this sample, this clonotype turned up many times. This chain joins TRBV20-1 and TRBJ2-7; 11 bases align to TRBD2. The germline V gene has CDR1 DFQATT and CDR2 SNEGSKA (reference sequence). CDR3 length: 15 amino acids. The V gene end was trimmed by 0 bases and the J gene end by 3 bases; junction bases not matched to a gene: 4. CDR3 DNA: TGCAGTGCTAGAGAGCTAGCGGGAGGCCACTACGAGCAGTACTTC. As protein: CSARELAGGHYEQYF.

J is TRBJ2-3 and V is TRBV7-2; 7 bases match TRBD2. CDR1 is SGHTA, CDR2 FQGNSA, per germline. V was clipped by 6 bases and J by 2 bases; unmatched bases: 11. CDR3 length equals 16 residues. The CDR3 here is CASRIRGGRPTDTQYF. CDR3 coding DNA: TGTGCCAGCAGGATCCGGGGCGGGAGACCCACAGATACGCAGTATTTT.

The rearrangement joins TRBV7-9 to TRBJ1-5; TRBD1 matches 11 bases. The CDR3 is 18 residues long. V was clipped by 4 bases and J by 0 bases; unmatched bases: 8. In germline, CDR1 is SEHNR, CDR2 FQNEAQ (reference sequence). The CDR3 sequence is CASSSAGTGGYSNQPQHF. Written as DNA, the CDR3 is TGTGCCAGCAGCTCGGCCGGGACAGGGGGGTATAGCAATCAGCCCCAGCATTTT.

This clonotype was counted many times. This chain connects TRBV12-3 or TRBV12-4 to TRBJ1-1; D gene uncertain. The CDR3 is 11 amino acids. V was cut by 1 base and J by 7 bases, with 4 bases left in between. As DNA, the CDR3 is TGTGCCAGCAGTTTAGGGGATGAAGCTTTCTTT. Its protein is CASSLGDEAFF.

This clonotype was seen many times. The V call is TRBV7-2, the J call TRBJ2-5; D gene unclear. Between the trimmed V and J ends, which lost 1 base and 5 bases, there was a span of 11 bases. CDR1 SGHTA and CDR2 FQGNSA come from the germline V gene. There are 14 residues in the CDR3. CDR3 nucleotides: TGTGCCAGCAGCTTAGGGACGTCCCGGGAGACCCAGTACTTC. Amino acids: CASSLGTSRETQYF. Filled out from reference TRBV7-2 and TRBJ2-5, the complete variable domain reads GAGVSQSPSNKVTEKGKDVELRCDPISGHTALYWYRQSLGQGLEFLIYFQGNSAPDKSGLPSDRFSAERTGGSVSTLTIQRTQQEDSAVYLCASSLGTSRETQYFGPGTRLLVL.

This clonotype was seen at least ten times. The rearrangement joins TRBV9 to TRBJ1-3, with a tentative D call TRBD1 (5 bases). V was cut by 0 bases and J by 0 bases, with 10 bases left in between. Germline loops: CDR1 SGDLS, CDR2 YYNGEE. There are 16 residues in the CDR3. The CDR3 is CASSVATGPSGNTIYF. CDR3 sequence (DNA): TGTGCCAGCAGCGTAGCTACGGGGCCCTCTGGAAACACCATATATTTT. The variable domain in full, with the rest retrieved from reference TRBV9 and TRBJ1-3, is DSGVTQTPKHLITATGQRVTLRCSPRSGDLSVYWYQQSLDQGLQFLIQYYNGEERAKGNILERFSAQQFPDLHSELNLSSLELGDSALYFCASSVATGPSGNTIYFGEGSWLTVV.

CDR3 DNA sequence: TGTGCCAGCAGCTCTACCAGACAGACCACAGATACGCAGTATTTT. It encodes CASSSTRQTTDTQYF. This chain uses TRBV7-2 with TRBJ2-3; D may be TRBD1 (5 bases). The CDR3 totals 15 residues. The V end was cut by 4 bases, the J end by 2 bases, with 13 bases between. From germline, CDR1 is SGHTA and CDR2 FQGNSA.

The chain has TRBV6-2 or TRBV6-3 and TRBJ2-5; possibly TRBD2 for D (5 bases). Per the germline V gene, CDR1 is MNHEY and CDR2 is SVGEGT. Trimming stripped 7 bases from V and 1 base from J, with 10 bases between. The length of the CDR3 is 13 residues. The CDR3 DNA reads as TGTGCCAGCATCCCGGGGTTCCAAGAGACCCAGTACTTC. This codes for CASIPGFQETQYF.

This clonotype was seen many times. The chain has TRBV3-1 and TRBJ2-2, with D uncertain. The CDR3 is 13 amino acids. The V end lost 5 bases, the J end lost 5 bases, and 9 bases lay between the germline ends. Germline loops: CDR1 LGHDT, CDR2 YNNKEL (reference sequence). CDR3 amino acids: CASSFIRTGELFF. The CDR3 region has the DNA TGTGCCAGCAGCTTCATCCGAACCGGGGAGCTGTTTTTT. The whole variable domain, filled in from reference TRBV3-1 and TRBJ2-2, reads DTAVSQTPKYLVTQMGNDKSIKCEQNLGHDTMYWYKQDSKKFLKIMFSYNNKELIINETVPNRFSPKSPDKAHLNLHINSLELGDSAVYFCASSFIRTGELFFGEGSRLTVL.

The V gene is TRBV9, the J gene TRBJ2-7, with D hard to call. Germline V CDR1 and CDR2: SGDLS, YYNGEE. The CDR3 is 14 residues long. The germline V and J ends were trimmed by 4 bases and 7 bases, with 18 bases remaining between them. Here the CDR3 DNA reads TGTGCCAGCAGCCCGAATCGGATGGCTTATGAGCAGTACTTC. This codes for CASSPNRMAYEQYF.

The gene calls are TRBV7-9 and TRBJ1-6; D unresolved. The CDR3 sequence is 12 residues long. With 4 bases removed from V and 10 bases from J, the gap between germline ends came to 8 bases. Looked up from germline, CDR1 is SEHNR and CDR2 is FQNEAQ (reference sequence). CDR3: CASSSGVSPLHF. For the CDR3, the DNA is TGTGCCAGCAGCTCCGGGGTCTCACCCCTCCACTTT.

This rearrangement joins TRBV5-6 to TRBJ2-1, with 10 nucleotides matching TRBD2. From germline, CDR1 is SGHDT and CDR2 YYEEEE. The CDR3 totals 15 residues. V was clipped by 3 bases and J by 7 bases; unmatched bases: 7. The CDR3 nucleotides are TGTGCCAGCAGCTCTCTAGCGGGAGAGGGGAATGAGCAGTTCTTC. As protein: CASSSLAGEGNEQFF.

This clonotype was seen a handful of times. The chain uses TRBV18 and TRBJ2-5, with 9 bases identical to TRBD2. CDR3 length: 16 residues. The germline V gene encodes CDR1 KGHSH and CDR2 LQKENI. Trimming removed 3 bases from V and 0 bases from J; junction bases left unmatched: 5. Here the CDR3 DNA reads TGTGCCAGCTCACCTCGGACTAGCGTTAACCAAGAGACCCAGTACTTC. Its protein product is CASSPRTSVNQETQYF. Complete variable domain (other parts from reference TRBV18 and TRBJ2-5): NAGVMQNPRHLVRRRGQEARLRCSPMKGHSHVYWYRQLPEEGLKFMVYLQKENIIDESGMPKERFSAEFPKEGPSILRIQQVVRGDSAAYFCASSPRTSVNQETQYFGPGTRLLVL.